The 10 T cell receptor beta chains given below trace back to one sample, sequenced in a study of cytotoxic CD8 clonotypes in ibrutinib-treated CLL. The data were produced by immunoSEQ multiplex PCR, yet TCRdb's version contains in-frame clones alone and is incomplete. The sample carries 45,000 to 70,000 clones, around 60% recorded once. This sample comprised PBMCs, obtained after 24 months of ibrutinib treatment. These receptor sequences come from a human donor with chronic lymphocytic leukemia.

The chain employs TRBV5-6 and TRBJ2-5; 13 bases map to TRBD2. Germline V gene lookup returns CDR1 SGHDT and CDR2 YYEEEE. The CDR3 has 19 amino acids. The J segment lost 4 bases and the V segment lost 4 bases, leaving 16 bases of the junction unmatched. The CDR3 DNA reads TGTGCCAGCAGCCCTCCCGGACTAGCGGGAGCTAGGTACCTAGAGACCCAGTACTTC. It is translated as CASSPPGLAGARYLETQYF. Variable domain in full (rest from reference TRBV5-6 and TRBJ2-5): DAGVTQSPTHLIKTRGQQVTLRCSPKSGHDTVSWYQQALGQGPQFIFQYYEEEERQRGNFPDRFSGHQFPNYSSELNVNALLLGDSALYLCASSPPGLAGARYLETQYFGPGTRLLVL.

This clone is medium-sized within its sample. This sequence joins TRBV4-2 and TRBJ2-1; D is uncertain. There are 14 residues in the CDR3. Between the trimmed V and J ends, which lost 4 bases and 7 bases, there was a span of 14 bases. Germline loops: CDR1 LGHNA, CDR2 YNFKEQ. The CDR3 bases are TGTGCCAGCAGCCGTTCGGACCAGGAGAATGAGCAGTTCTTC. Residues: CASSRSDQENEQFF.

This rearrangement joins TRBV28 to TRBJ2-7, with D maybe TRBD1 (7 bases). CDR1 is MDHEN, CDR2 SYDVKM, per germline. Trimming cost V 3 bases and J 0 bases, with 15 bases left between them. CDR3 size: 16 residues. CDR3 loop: CASSFDRAGSSYEQYF. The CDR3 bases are TGTGCCAGCAGTTTTGACAGGGCGGGGAGCTCCTACGAGCAGTACTTC.

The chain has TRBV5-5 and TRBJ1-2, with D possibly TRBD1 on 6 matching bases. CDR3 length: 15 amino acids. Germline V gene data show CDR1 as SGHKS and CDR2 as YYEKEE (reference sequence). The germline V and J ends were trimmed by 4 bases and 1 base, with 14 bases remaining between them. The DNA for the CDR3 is TGTGCCAGCAGCCGAGGTGCAGGGGATAACTATGGCTACACCTTC. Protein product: CASSRGAGDNYGYTF.

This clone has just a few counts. The CDR3 nucleotides are TGTGCCAGCAGGGCGGGACAGGGGGCGAGAGGCGAGCAGTACTTC. Translated: CASRAGQGARGEQYF. The chain combines TRBV27 with TRBJ2-7, with 12 bases lining up with TRBD1. Germline lookup yields CDR1 MNHEY and CDR2 SMNVEV (reference sequence). The V gene end was trimmed by 6 bases and the J gene end by 6 bases; junction bases not matched to a gene: 9. This CDR3 contains 15 residues.

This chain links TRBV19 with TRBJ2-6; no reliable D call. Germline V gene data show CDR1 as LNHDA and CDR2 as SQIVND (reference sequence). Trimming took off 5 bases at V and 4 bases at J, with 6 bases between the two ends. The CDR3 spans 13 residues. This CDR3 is CASSYQGANVLTF. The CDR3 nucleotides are TGTGCCAGTAGTTACCAGGGGGCCAACGTCCTGACTTTC. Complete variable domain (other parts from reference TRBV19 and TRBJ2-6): DGGITQSPKYLFRKEGQNVTLSCEQNLNHDAMYWYRQDPGQGLRLIYYSQIVNDFQKGDIAEGYSVSREKKESFPLTVTSAQKNPTAFYLCASSYQGANVLTFGAGSRLTVL.

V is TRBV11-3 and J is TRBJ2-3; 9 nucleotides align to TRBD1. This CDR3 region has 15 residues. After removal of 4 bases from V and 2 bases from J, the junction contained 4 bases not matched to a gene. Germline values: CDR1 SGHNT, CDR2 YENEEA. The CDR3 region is CASSSGTGFTDTQYF. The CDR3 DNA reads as TGTGCCAGCAGCTCCGGGACAGGGTTCACAGATACGCAGTATTTT.

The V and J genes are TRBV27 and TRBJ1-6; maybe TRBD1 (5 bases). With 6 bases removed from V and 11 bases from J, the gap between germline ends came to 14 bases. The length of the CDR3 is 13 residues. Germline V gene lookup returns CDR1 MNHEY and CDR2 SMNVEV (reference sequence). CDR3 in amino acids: CASRTGGATPLHF. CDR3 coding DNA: TGTGCCAGCAGGACGGGTGGGGCGACACCCCTCCACTTT.

CDR3 nucleotides: TGTGCCAGCAGTTTCGTAGGATCCAGCTTCAATGAGCAGTTCTTC. Translating gives CASSFVGSSFNEQFF. The rearrangement joins TRBV28 to TRBJ2-1, with no clear D. V lost 3 bases and J lost 6, with 15 bases in between. Germline V lookup: CDR1 MDHEN, CDR2 SYDVKM. This CDR3 is built from 15 residues.

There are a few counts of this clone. CDR3 loop: CASRNGMTYEQYF. The CDR3 DNA is TGTGCCAGCAGAAACGGGATGACCTACGAGCAGTACTTC. The rearrangement joins TRBV6-5 to TRBJ2-7, with a tentative D call TRBD2 (5 bases). Trimming stripped 6 bases from V and 2 bases from J, with 11 bases between. CDR1 and CDR2 from the germline V gene are MNHEY and SVGAGI. The CDR3 has 13 amino acids.